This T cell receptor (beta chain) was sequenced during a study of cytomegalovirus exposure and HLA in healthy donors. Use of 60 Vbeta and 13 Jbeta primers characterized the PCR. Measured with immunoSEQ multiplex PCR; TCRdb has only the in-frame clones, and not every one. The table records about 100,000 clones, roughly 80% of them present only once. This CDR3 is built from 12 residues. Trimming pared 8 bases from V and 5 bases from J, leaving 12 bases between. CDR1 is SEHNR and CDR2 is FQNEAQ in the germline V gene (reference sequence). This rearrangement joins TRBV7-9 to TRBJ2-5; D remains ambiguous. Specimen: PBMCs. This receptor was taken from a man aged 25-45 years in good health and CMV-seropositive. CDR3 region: CASGAVEETQYF. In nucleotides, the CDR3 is TGTGCCAGCGGTGCAGTGGAGGAGACCCAGTACTTC.